This T cell receptor beta chain was recorded in a study of cytomegalovirus exposure and HLA in healthy donors (dated by TCRdb to 2016 to 2017). Turning to the overall study: The 500 to 800 repertoires of the first cohort and the roughly 120 validation repertoires were produced on the same platform, according to a later analysis. The study aimed to test whether signatures of past pathogen exposure could be identified by cataloging public T cell receptors. In addition to the first cohort of about 650 subjects, a separate validation cohort of about 120 different subjects was used. To predict cytomegalovirus infection status, the study combined high-throughput TCR immunosequencing, statistical association of individual TCRs with disease status, and machine learning.

Here is what the overall study found, with its caveats: A later analysis lacked HLA typing for the validation cohort, so it scored co-occurrence in that cohort across all 110 or so repertoires. The study gave a list of about 170 TCR beta chains associated with cytomegalovirus. Most TCR sequences were observed very rarely across donors, whereas some public TCRs were present in many individuals. Three of the identified cytomegalovirus-associated TCR beta chains were confirmed in vitro to be specific for cytomegalovirus antigens. Of the cluster scores, roughly 95% were above 0 in a later analysis, which found that TCRs clustered in the first cohort also tended to co-occur in the 95 to 150 validation repertoires. The classifier was reported to diagnose cytomegalovirus status with high specificity and sensitivity in both the original cohort and the validation cohort. It was suggested by the authors that the approach could potentially be generalized to other disease states and immunological phenotypes.

Separate from the roughly 650-subject first cohort, the validation cohort of about 110 subjects was the group to which the donors belonged. Remarks on this clone: There is no known antigen for this receptor. Per-base quality was not reported, and no clone a single base away is much larger than it.

CDR1 and CDR2, per the germline V gene, are MGHDK and SYGVNS. The CDR3 starts with the cysteine, ends with the phenylalanine, and has 13 residues. The entry retains the CDR3 DNA only, 39 bases that are in frame from base 1. The V end loses 3 bases and the J end loses 9 bases, and a stretch of 12 bases separates them. The library was produced with the immunoSEQ multiplex PCR assay. The original pipeline was this. To diagnose cytomegalovirus status from the catalog of TCR beta chain sequences, a statistical classification framework was built. The immuneACCESS repertoire file appears here via TCRdb, limited to in-frame rearrangements. These files lack a portion of the clones; in checked studies, under half of the deficit traces to unresolved V genes, and the cause of the others is not known. D and trimming come from the DNA, and the V and J calls and clone size come from that table. In this sample the table shows more than 150,000 clones, around 81% of which occur a single time. In total, the top ten clones hold 2.8% of the sample.

Sequencing was carried out using PBMCs. The sequence joins TRBV25-1 to TRBJ2-1; TRBD2 is a weak D gene call, 6 bases matching. The TCR originated in a woman aged 18-35 years in good health and CMV-seropositive. The nucleotides read TGTGCCAGCAGTGATGGGTGGAGGGGTGAGCAGTTCTTC. It codes for CASSDGWRGEQFF.